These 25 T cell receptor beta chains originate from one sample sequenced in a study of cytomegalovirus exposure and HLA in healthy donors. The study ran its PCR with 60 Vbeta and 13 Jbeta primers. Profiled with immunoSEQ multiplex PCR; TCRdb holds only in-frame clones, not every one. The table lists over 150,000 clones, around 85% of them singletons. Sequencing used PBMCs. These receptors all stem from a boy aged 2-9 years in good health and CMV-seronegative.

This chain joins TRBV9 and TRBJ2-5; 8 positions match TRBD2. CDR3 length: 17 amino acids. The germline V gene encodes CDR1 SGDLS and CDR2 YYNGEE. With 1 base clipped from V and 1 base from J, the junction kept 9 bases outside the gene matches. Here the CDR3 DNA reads TGTGCCAGCAGCGTACGGGGTGTTAGCGGGGTCCAAGAGACCCAGTACTTC. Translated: CASSVRGVSGVQETQYF.

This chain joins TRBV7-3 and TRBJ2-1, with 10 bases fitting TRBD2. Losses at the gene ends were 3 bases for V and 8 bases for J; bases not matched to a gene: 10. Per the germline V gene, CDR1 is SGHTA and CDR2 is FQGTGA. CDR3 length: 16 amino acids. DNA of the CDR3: TGTGCCAGCAGCTTCCTAGCGGGAGAGGGGGAAGATGAGCAGTTCTTC. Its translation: CASSFLAGEGEDEQFF.

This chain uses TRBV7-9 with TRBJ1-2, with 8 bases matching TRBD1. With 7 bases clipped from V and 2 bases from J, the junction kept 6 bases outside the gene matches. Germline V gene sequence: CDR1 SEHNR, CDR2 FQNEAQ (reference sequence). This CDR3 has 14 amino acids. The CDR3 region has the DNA TGTGCCAGCACAAGAACAGGGGGAAACTATGGCTACACCTTC. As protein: CASTRTGGNYGYTF.

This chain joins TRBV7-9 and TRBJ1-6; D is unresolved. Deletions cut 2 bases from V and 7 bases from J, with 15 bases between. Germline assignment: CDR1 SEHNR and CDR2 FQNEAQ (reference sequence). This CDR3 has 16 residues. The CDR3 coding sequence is TGTGCCAGCAGCTTAACCAACCCCGGAGGGAATTCACCCCTCCACTTT. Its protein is CASSLTNPGGNSPLHF.

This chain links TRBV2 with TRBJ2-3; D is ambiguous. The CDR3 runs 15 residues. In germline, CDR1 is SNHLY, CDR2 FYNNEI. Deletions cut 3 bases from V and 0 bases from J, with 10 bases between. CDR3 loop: CASSEGASSTDTQYF. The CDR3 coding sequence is TGTGCCAGCAGTGAGGGCGCGTCTAGCACAGATACGCAGTATTTT. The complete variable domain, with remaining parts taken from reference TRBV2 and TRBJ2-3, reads EPEVTQTPSHQVTQMGQEVILRCVPISNHLYFYWYRQILGQKVEFLVSFYNNEISEKSEIFDDQFSVERPDGSNFTLKIRSTKLEDSAMYFCASSEGASSTDTQYFGPGTRLTVL.

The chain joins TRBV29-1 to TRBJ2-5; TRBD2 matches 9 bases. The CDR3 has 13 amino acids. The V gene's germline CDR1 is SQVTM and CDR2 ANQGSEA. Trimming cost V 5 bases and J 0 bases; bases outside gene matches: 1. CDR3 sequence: CSVRLADQETQYF. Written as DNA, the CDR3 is TGCAGCGTTCGACTAGCGGACCAAGAGACCCAGTACTTC.

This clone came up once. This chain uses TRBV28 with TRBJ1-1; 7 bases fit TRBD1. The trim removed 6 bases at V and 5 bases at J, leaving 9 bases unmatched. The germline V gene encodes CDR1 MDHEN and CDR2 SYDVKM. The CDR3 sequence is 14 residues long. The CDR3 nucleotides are TGTGCCAGCAGCTTAACAGGGGCTTGGACTGAAGCTTTCTTT. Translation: CASSLTGAWTEAFF.

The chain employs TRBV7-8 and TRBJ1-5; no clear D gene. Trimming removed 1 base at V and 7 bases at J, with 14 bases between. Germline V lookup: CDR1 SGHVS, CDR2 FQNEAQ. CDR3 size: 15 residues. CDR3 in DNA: TGTGCCAGCAGCTTAGGATCGGTGCGAGGGCAGCCCCAGCATTTT. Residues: CASSLGSVRGQPQHF. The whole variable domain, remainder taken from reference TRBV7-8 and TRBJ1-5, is GAGVSQSPRYKVAKRGQDVALRCDPISGHVSLFWYQQALGQGPEFLTYFQNEAQLDKSGLPSDRFFAERPEGSVSTLKIQRTQQEDSAVYLCASSLGSVRGQPQHFGDGTRLSIL.

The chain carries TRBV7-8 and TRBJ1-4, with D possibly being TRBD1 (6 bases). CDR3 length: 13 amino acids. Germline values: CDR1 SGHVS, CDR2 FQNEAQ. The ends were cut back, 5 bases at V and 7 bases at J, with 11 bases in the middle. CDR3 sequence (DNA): TGTGCCAGCAGCCCTCAGGGGAGTGAAAAACTGTTTTTT. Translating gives CASSPQGSEKLFF. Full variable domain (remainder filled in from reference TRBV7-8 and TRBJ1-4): GAGVSQSPRYKVAKRGQDVALRCDPISGHVSLFWYQQALGQGPEFLTYFQNEAQLDKSGLPSDRFFAERPEGSVSTLKIQRTQQEDSAVYLCASSPQGSEKLFFGSGTQLSVL.

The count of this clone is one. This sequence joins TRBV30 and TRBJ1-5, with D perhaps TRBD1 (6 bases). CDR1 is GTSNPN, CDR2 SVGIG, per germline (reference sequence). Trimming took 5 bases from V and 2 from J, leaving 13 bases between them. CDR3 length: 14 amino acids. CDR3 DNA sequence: TGTGCCTGGGGATCGGACAGCGGCAATCAGCCCCAGCATTTT. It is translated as CAWGSDSGNQPQHF.

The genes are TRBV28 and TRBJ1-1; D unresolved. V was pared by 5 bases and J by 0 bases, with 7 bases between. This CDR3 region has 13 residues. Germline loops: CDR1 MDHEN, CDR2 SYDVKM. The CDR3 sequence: CASSPQMNTEAFF. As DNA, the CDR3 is TGTGCCAGCAGTCCACAGATGAACACTGAAGCTTTCTTT.

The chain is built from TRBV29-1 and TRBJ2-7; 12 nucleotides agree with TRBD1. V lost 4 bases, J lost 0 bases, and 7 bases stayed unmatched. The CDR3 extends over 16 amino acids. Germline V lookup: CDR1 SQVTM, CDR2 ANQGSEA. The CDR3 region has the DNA TGCAGCGTTGCCGGGACAGGGGGCCCCAGCTCCTACGAGCAGTACTTC. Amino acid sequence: CSVAGTGGPSSYEQYF.

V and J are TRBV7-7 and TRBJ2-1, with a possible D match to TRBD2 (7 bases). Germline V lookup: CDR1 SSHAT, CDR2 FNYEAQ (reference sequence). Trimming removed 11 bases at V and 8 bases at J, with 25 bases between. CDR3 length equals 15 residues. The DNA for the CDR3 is TGTGCCTCAGCAGAGGGGGGGGGTCGAGGTCATGAGCAGTTCTTC. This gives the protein CASAEGGGRGHEQFF.

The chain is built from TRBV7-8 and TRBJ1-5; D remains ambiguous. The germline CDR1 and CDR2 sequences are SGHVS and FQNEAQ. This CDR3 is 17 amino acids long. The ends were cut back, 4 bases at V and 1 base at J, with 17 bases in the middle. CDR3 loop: CASSSSDYGVSNQPQHF. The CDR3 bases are TGTGCCAGCAGCTCATCCGACTATGGGGTGAGCAATCAGCCCCAGCATTTT.

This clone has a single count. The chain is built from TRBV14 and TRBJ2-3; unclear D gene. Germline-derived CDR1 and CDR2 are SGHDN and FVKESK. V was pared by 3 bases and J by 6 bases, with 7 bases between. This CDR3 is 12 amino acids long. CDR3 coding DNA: TGTGCCAGCAGCCATACCCGGGATACGCAGTATTTT. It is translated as CASSHTRDTQYF. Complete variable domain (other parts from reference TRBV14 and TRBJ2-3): EAGVTQFPSHSVIEKGQTVTLRCDPISGHDNLYWYRRVMGKEIKFLLHFVKESKQDESGMPNNRFLAERTGGTYSTLKVQPAELEDSGVYFCASSHTRDTQYFGPGTRLTVL.

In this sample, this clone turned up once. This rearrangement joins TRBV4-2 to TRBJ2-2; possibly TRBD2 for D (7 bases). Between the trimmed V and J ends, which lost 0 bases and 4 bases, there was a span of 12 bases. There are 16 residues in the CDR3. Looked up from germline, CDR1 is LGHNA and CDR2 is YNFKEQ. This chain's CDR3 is CASSQEGAGATGELFF. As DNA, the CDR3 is TGTGCCAGCAGCCAAGAGGGCGCGGGGGCCACCGGGGAGCTGTTTTTT.

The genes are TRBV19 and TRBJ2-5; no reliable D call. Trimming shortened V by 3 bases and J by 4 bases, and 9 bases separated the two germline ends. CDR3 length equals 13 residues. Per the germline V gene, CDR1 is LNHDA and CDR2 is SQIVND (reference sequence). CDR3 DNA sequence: TGTGCCAGTAGTATCGCCCCAGGAGAGACCCAGTACTTC. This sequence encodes CASSIAPGETQYF.

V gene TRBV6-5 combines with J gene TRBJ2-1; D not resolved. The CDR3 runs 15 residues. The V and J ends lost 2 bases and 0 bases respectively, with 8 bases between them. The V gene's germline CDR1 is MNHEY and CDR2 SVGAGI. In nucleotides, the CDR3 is TGTGCCAGCAGTTACGATGAGAGCTCCTACAATGAGCAGTTCTTC. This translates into CASSYDESSYNEQFF.

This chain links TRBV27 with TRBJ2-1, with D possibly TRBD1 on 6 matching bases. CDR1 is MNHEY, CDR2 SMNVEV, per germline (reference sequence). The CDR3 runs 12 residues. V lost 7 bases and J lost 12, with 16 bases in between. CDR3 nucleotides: TGTGCCAGCACGACCCAGGGGTTTCCGCAGTTCTTC. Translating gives CASTTQGFPQFF.

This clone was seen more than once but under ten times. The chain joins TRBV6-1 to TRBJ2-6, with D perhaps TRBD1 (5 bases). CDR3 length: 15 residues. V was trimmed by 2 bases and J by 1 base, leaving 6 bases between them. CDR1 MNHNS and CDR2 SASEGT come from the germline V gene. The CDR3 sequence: CASSEQGSGANVLTF. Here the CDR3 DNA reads TGTGCCAGCAGTGAACAGGGATCTGGGGCCAACGTCCTGACTTTC.

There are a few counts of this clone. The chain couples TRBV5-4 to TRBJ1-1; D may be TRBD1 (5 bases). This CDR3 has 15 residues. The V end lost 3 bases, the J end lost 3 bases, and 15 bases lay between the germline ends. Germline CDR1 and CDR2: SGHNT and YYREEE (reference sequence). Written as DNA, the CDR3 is TGTGCCAGCAGCTGGGTAGGGGCAGCCCACACTGAAGCTTTCTTT. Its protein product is CASSWVGAAHTEAFF.

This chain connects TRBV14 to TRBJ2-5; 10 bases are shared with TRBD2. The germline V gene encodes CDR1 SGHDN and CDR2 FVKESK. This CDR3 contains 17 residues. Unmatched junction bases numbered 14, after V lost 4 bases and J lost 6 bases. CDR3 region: CASSPLMVSGGAKTQYF. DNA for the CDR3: TGTGCCAGCAGCCCGTTGATGGTGAGCGGGGGGGCCAAGACCCAGTACTTC.

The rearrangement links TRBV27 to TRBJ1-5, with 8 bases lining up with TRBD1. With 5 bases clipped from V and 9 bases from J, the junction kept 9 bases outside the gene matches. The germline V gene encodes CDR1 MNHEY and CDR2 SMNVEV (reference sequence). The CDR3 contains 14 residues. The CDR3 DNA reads TGTGCCAGCAGTCTACGACAGGGGCGAAGGCCCCAGCATTTT. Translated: CASSLRQGRRPQHF.

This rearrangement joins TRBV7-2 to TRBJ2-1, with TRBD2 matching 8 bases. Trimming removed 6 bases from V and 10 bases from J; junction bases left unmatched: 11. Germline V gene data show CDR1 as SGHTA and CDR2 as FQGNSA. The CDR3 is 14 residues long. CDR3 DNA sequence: TGTGCCAGCAGGGATATAGCGGGATTTTGCGAGCAGTTCTTC. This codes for CASRDIAGFCEQFF.

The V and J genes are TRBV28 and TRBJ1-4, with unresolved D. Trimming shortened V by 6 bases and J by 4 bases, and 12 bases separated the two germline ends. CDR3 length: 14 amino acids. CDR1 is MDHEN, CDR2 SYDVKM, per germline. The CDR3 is CASSRPDFNEKLFF. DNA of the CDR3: TGTGCCAGCAGCCGACCGGACTTTAATGAAAAACTGTTTTTT.